These 21 T cell receptor beta chains were sequenced from one sample in a study of cytomegalovirus exposure and HLA in healthy donors. Profiled with immunoSEQ multiplex PCR; TCRdb holds only in-frame clones, not every one. The sample yields approximately 100,000 clones, about 87% seen once. The sample taken for sequencing was PBMCs. The receptors shown here come from a woman aged 18-29 years in good health and CMV-seropositive.

The V and J genes are TRBV6-1 and TRBJ2-1, with 12 bases that match TRBD2. J was trimmed by 2 bases and V by 0 bases; bases with no gene match: 2. The length of the CDR3 is 17 residues. CDR1 is MNHNS and CDR2 is SASEGT in the germline V gene. The CDR3 reads CASSEAASGGAYNEQFF. As DNA, the CDR3 is TGTGCCAGCAGTGAAGCGGCTAGCGGGGGGGCCTACAATGAGCAGTTCTTC.

This clone turned up a few times. The chain is built from TRBV29-1 and TRBJ1-5; TRBD1 agrees at 7 bases. Germline CDR1 reads SQVTM; CDR2 reads ANQGSEA. The CDR3 covers 14 residues. After removal of 4 bases from V and 5 bases from J, the junction contained 8 bases not matched to a gene. CDR3 DNA sequence: TGCAGCGTTGCCCTCGACAGGGTCGATCAGCCCCAGCATTTT. Amino acids: CSVALDRVDQPQHF.

The rearrangement uses TRBV25-1 and TRBJ1-5; tentative D call: TRBD1 (6 bases). CDR3 size: 12 residues. The V and J ends lost 7 bases and 3 bases respectively, with 7 bases between them. Germline V lookup: CDR1 MGHDK, CDR2 SYGVNS. CDR3 in DNA: TGTGCCAGCAAGGGGGACAATCAGCCCCAGCATTTT. This sequence encodes CASKGDNQPQHF.

This chain connects TRBV2 to TRBJ2-3; the match to TRBD2 covers 7 bases. Germline V lookup: CDR1 SNHLY, CDR2 FYNNEI. This CDR3 contains 15 residues. V was clipped by 2 bases and J by 5 bases; unmatched bases: 7. This CDR3 is CASSESGAPLDTQYF. In nucleotides, the CDR3 is TGTGCCAGCAGTGAAAGCGGGGCTCCCCTAGATACGCAGTATTTT.

The chain combines TRBV7-9 with TRBJ1-1; no firm D call. Germline CDR1 SEHNR, CDR2 FQNEAQ (reference sequence). Trimming removed 3 bases from V and 1 base from J, with 6 bases in between. The CDR3 covers 13 residues. The CDR3 bases are TGTGCCAGCAGCTTCCCGGGGAACACTGAAGCTTTCTTT. Translated, it gives CASSFPGNTEAFF. The variable domain in full, with the rest retrieved from reference TRBV7-9 and TRBJ1-1, is DTGVSQNPRHKITKRGQNVTFRCDPISEHNRLYWYRQTLGQGPEFLTYFQNEAQLEKSRLLSDRFSAERPKGSFSTLEIQRTEQGDSAMYLCASSFPGNTEAFFGQGTRLTVV.

This chain links TRBV6-1 with TRBJ2-1; the match to TRBD2 covers 11 bases. The CDR3 is 15 residues long. The ends lost 3 bases at V and 3 bases at J; junction bases unmatched: 1. Germline V CDR1 and CDR2: MNHNS, SASEGT. The CDR3 region is CASSEGTSGYNEQFF. The CDR3 nucleotides are TGTGCCAGCAGTGAGGGGACTAGCGGCTACAATGAGCAGTTCTTC.

The CDR3, as DNA: TGCAGTGCTAAACCCCTAGGGGTAGCTTTCTTT. Its translation is CSAKPLGVAFF. This rearrangement joins TRBV20-1 to TRBJ1-1; weak D call: TRBD1 (5 bases). Per germline, CDR1 DFQATT and CDR2 SNEGSKA (reference sequence). This CDR3 contains 11 residues. V shed 4 bases and J shed 10 bases, with 13 bases lying between them.

This chain joins TRBV7-8 and TRBJ1-6; D unresolved. The V gene's germline CDR1 is SGHVS and CDR2 FQNEAQ. This CDR3 has 14 residues. Deletions cut 8 bases from V and 7 bases from J, with 15 bases between. The CDR3 DNA follows: TGTGCCAGCCTCCCCGGCCGCGGAAATTCACCCCTCCACTTT. Its protein product is CASLPGRGNSPLHF. Full variable domain (remainder filled in from reference TRBV7-8 and TRBJ1-6): GAGVSQSPRYKVAKRGQDVALRCDPISGHVSLFWYQQALGQGPEFLTYFQNEAQLDKSGLPSDRFFAERPEGSVSTLKIQRTQQEDSAVYLCASLPGRGNSPLHFGNGTRLTVT.

This clone showed up just a few times. The CDR3 bases are TGTGCCAGCAGCGTAGGGGGAGACACCGGTGGCTACACCTTC. Its protein is CASSVGGDTGGYTF. The rearrangement uses TRBV9 and TRBJ1-2; D is ambiguous. V lost 0 bases and J 7 bases, leaving 13 bases between the germline ends. CDR3 size: 14 residues. Germline V lookup: CDR1 SGDLS, CDR2 YYNGEE.

The chain combines TRBV27 with TRBJ2-7; D unclear. CDR1 is MNHEY and CDR2 is SMNVEV in the germline V gene (reference sequence). V was pared by 3 bases and J by 0 bases, with 9 bases between. The length of the CDR3 is 14 residues. DNA of the CDR3: TGTGCCAGCAGTTTTGGCCAGGACTCCTACGAGCAGTACTTC. It encodes CASSFGQDSYEQYF.

J is TRBJ2-4 and V is TRBV7-9; possible D gene TRBD1, 5 bases. The length of the CDR3 is 14 residues. Looked up from germline, CDR1 is SEHNR and CDR2 is FQNEAQ (reference sequence). The V end was cut by 1 base, the J end by 1 base, with 5 bases between. The DNA of the CDR3 is TGTGCCAGCAGCTTAGAGGGGGCCAAAAACATTCAGTACTTC. Its protein product is CASSLEGAKNIQYF.

This rearrangement joins TRBV11-3 to TRBJ1-1; the D is unclear. The V gene's germline CDR1 is SGHNT and CDR2 YENEEA. The V end lost 1 base, the J end lost 4 bases, and 10 bases lay between the germline ends. The CDR3 covers 14 residues. The CDR3 region is CASSLGGESTEAFF. DNA of the CDR3: TGTGCCAGCAGCTTAGGAGGCGAGAGCACTGAAGCTTTCTTT.

The gene calls are TRBV11-2 and TRBJ2-7; a weak D match, TRBD2 (6 bases). CDR3 length equals 15 residues. Germline V CDR1 and CDR2: SGHAT, FQNNGV. Between the trimmed V and J ends, which lost 5 bases and 3 bases, there was a span of 17 bases. The CDR3 sequence is CASSRGAGYLYEQYV. CDR3 bases: TGTGCCAGCAGCCGCGGGGCAGGGTACCTCTACGAGCAGTACGTC.

V and J are TRBV28 and TRBJ1-2; TRBD1 agrees at 10 bases. Trimming removed 5 bases from V and 8 bases from J; junction bases left unmatched: 11. The CDR3 runs to 15 residues. Germline assignment: CDR1 MDHEN and CDR2 SYDVKM. The CDR3 reads CASSALPGQGKGYTF. The CDR3 DNA reads as TGTGCCAGCAGTGCACTACCGGGACAGGGGAAAGGCTACACCTTC.

The CDR3 loop is CAAGRDRGNNEQFF. CDR3 bases: TGTGCCGCCGGCCGGGACAGGGGAAACAATGAGCAGTTCTTC. The chain joins TRBV10-3 to TRBJ2-1; 10 bases are a match to TRBD1. V shed 11 bases, J shed 5 bases, and the junction held 9 bases outside the gene matches. Germline V CDR1 and CDR2: ENHRY, SYGVKD. CDR3 length: 14 amino acids.

The V gene is TRBV2, the J gene TRBJ1-5, with a tentative D call TRBD1 (6 bases). Germline V gene sequence: CDR1 SNHLY, CDR2 FYNNEI. V was clipped by 4 bases and J by 6 bases, with 10 bases between them. This CDR3 is 13 amino acids long. The CDR3 bases are TGTGCCAGCAGTGGCACAGGGCTTCAGCCCCAGCATTTT. Translation gives CASSGTGLQPQHF.

The sample holds one count of this clone. The rearrangement uses TRBV7-2 and TRBJ2-2, with TRBD2 identical over 10 bases. Germline CDR1 SGHTA, CDR2 FQGNSA. This CDR3 has 17 residues. The V and J ends lost 1 base and 3 bases, in that order; junction bases with no gene match: 5. The CDR3 reads CASSLEPAGGDTGELFF. CDR3 DNA: TGTGCCAGCAGCTTAGAACCAGCGGGGGGGGACACCGGGGAGCTGTTTTTT.

V and J are TRBV21-1 and TRBJ2-1; the D call TRBD1 from the table was never checked on the DNA. TRBV21-1 corresponds to a pseudogene. The CDR3 extends over 12 amino acids. As DNA, the CDR3 is TGTGCCAGCAGCAGGCCGTACAATGAGCAGTTCTTC. It specifies CASSRPYNEQFF.

The rearrangement links TRBV4-3 to TRBJ1-1; TRBD1 agrees at 9 bases. With 2 bases clipped from V and 3 bases from J, the junction kept 4 bases outside the gene matches. CDR1 is LGHNA, CDR2 YSLEER, per germline. This CDR3 comprises 15 residues. CDR3 protein: CASSQLTGGHTEAFF. The CDR3 region has the DNA TGCGCCAGCAGCCAATTAACAGGGGGCCACACTGAAGCTTTCTTT.

The rearrangement links TRBV7-9 to TRBJ2-7, with D tentatively TRBD1 (5 bases). The V end lost 3 bases, the J end lost 5 bases, and 11 bases lay between the germline ends. The CDR3 is 13 amino acids. The germline CDR1 and CDR2 sequences are SEHNR and FQNEAQ (reference sequence). The CDR3, as DNA: TGTGCCAGCAGCTTCAGGGAAATCCACGAGCAGTACTTC. Protein: CASSFREIHEQYF.

V is TRBV6-5 and J is TRBJ2-7; 10 bases map to TRBD1. The CDR3 covers 13 residues. J lost 7 bases, V lost 8 bases, and 8 bases had no gene match. Germline lookup yields CDR1 MNHEY and CDR2 SVGAGI. CDR3 loop: CASGGQGDGEQYV. The CDR3 region has the DNA TGTGCCAGCGGAGGACAGGGGGATGGGGAGCAGTACGTC.